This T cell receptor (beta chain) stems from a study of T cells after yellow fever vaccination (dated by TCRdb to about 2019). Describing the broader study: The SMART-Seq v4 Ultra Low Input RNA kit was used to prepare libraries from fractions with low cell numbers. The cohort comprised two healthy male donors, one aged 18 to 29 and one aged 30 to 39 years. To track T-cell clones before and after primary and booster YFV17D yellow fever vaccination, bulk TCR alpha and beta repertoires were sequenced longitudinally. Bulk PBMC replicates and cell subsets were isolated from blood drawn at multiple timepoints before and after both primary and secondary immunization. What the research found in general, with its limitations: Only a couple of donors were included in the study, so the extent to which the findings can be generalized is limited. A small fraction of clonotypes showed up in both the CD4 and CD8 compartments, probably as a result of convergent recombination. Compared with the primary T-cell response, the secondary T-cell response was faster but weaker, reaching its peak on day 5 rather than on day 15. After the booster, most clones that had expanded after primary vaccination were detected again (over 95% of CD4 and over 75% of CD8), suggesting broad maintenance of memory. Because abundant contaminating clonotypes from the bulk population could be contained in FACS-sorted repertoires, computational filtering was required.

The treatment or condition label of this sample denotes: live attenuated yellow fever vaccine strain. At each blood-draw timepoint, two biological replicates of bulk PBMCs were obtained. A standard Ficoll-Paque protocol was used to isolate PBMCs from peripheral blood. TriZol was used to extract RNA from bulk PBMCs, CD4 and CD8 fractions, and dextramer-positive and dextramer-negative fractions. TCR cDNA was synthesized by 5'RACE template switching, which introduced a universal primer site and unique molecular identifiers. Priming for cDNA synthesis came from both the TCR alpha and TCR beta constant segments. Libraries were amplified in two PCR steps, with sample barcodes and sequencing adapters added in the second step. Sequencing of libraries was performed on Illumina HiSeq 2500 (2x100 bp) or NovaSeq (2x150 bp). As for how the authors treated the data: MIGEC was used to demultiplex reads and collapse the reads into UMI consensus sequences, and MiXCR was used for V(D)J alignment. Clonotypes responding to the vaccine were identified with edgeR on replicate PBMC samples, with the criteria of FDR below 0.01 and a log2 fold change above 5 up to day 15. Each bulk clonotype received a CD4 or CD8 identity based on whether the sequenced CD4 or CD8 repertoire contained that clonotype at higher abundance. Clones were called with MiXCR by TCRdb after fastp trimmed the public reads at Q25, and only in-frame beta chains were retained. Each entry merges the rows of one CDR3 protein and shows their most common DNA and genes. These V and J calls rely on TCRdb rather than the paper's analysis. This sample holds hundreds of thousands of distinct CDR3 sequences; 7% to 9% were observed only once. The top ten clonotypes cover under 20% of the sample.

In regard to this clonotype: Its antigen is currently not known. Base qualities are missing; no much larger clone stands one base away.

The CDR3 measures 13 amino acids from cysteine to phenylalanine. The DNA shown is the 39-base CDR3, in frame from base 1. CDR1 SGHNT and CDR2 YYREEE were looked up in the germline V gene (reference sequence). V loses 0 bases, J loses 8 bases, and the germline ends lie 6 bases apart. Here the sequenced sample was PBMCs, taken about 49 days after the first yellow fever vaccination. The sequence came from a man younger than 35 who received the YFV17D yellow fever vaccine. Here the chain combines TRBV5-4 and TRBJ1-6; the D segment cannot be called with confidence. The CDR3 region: CASSLAWDSPLHF. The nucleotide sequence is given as TGTGCCAGCAGCTTGGCTTGGGATTCACCCCTCCACTTT.